This is a list of T cell receptor beta chains from one sample in a study of T cells after yellow fever vaccination. Using its own MiXCR run on the 5' RACE reads, TCRdb lists one record per CDR3 protein. This table holds more than 95,000 distinct CDR3 sequences, 6% to 8% found once. The sample here was CD4+ T cells sorted from PBMCs, taken approximately 11 days after the first yellow fever vaccination. These receptor sequences come from a young man who received the YFV17D yellow fever vaccine. Each CDR3 is given with its conserved first and last residue. The D gene is left open where the match is weak. The listing skips clone size in some rows; elsewhere it reads once, few, many or a size class.

size | J | D | V | CDR3 | DNA
many | TRBJ2-2 | NA | TRBV7-2 | CASSFLSTGELFF | TGTGCCAGCAGCTTCCTCTCTACCGGGGAGCTGTTTTTT
many | TRBJ2-2 | NA | TRBV12-3/TRBV12-4 | CASAANTGELFF | TGTGCCAGCGCGGCGAACACCGGGGAGCTGTTTTTT
many | TRBJ1-1 | NA | TRBV5-6 | CASNLRGTEAFF | TGTGCCAGCAACCTAAGGGGGACTGAAGCTTTCTTT
NA | TRBJ2-7 | TRBD2 | TRBV6-1 | CASGLAGGSYEQYF | TGTGCCAGCGGATTAGCGGGAGGTTCCTACGAGCAGTACTTC
many | TRBJ2-5 | NA | TRBV5-1 | CASSLGMGEETQYF | TGCGCCAGCAGCTTGGGGATGGGTGAGGAGACCCAGTACTTC
many | TRBJ2-5 | TRBD1 | TRBV12-3/TRBV12-4 | CASSTGQGAGETQYF | TGTGCCAGCAGTACGGGACAGGGGGCAGGGGAGACCCAGTACTTC
many | TRBJ1-6 | TRBD1 | TRBV27 | CASSFVGQGDSPLHF | TGTGCCAGCAGTTTCGTAGGACAGGGAGATTCACCCCTCCACTTT
many | TRBJ1-3 | NA | TRBV4-1 | CASSQEYRGNTIYF | TGCGCCAGCAGCCAAGAGTACAGGGGAAACACCATATATTTT
many | TRBJ2-3 | NA | TRBV7-2 | CASSLWDGGGTDTQYF | TGTGCCAGCAGCTTATGGGACGGTGGTGGCACAGATACGCAGTATTTT
many | TRBJ1-2 | TRBD1 | TRBV28 | CASSSTGNRGVDYGYTF | TGTGCCAGCAGTTCGACAGGGAATAGGGGAGTTGACTATGGCTACACCTTC
many | TRBJ1-6 | NA | TRBV18 | CASSPLITGSNSPLHF | TGTGCCAGCTCACCTCTCATAACAGGGAGCAATTCACCCCTCCACTTT
NA | TRBJ1-1 | NA | TRBV20-1 | CCASWTVDGNLNTEAFF | TGCTGTGCTAGTTGGACGGTCGATGGGAACTTGAACACTGAAGCTTTCTTT
many | TRBJ2-3 | TRBD1 | TRBV12-3/TRBV12-4 | CASRKITGAPTDTQYF | TGTGCCAGCAGGAAAATTACAGGGGCACCCACAGATACGCAGTATTTT
many | TRBJ2-3 | TRBD2 | TRBV6-5 | CASSYMVGGTDTQYF | TGTGCCAGCAGTTACATGGTGGGGGGGACAGATACGCAGTATTTT
few | TRBJ1-5 | NA | TRBV5-6 | CASSLRDNQPQHF | TGTGCCAGCAGCCTGCGGGATAATCAGCCCCAGCATTTT
many | TRBJ2-1 | NA | TRBV7-2 | CASSLASYNEQFF | TGTGCCAGCAGCTTAGCCTCCTACAATGAGCAGTTCTTC
many | TRBJ2-7 | NA | TRBV12-3/TRBV12-4 | CASSSLYEQYF | TGTGCCAGCAGTTCCCTTTACGAGCAGTACTTC
many | TRBJ1-1 | NA | TRBV12-3/TRBV12-4 | CASFGGTEAFF | TGTGCCAGCTTTGGGGGAACTGAAGCTTTCTTT
many | TRBJ2-7 | TRBD2 | TRBV9 | CASSPRLAGGNEQYF | TGTGCCAGCAGCCCAAGACTAGCGGGGGGAAACGAGCAGTACTTC
few | TRBJ2-5 | TRBD2 | TRBV11-3 | CASSLDPSGGQETQYF | TGTGCCAGCAGCTTAGATCCTAGCGGGGGACAAGAGACCCAGTACTTC
many | TRBJ2-5 | NA | TRBV11-2 | CASSLSASEETQYF | TGTGCCAGCAGCTTATCGGCTAGCGAGGAGACCCAGTACTTC
many | TRBJ2-3 | NA | TRBV9 | CASSIQDTQYF | TGTGCCAGCAGCATACAAGATACGCAGTATTTT
few | TRBJ2-1 | TRBD1 | TRBV28 | CASSSRDSQFF | TGTGCCAGCAGTTCCCGGGACAGCCAGTTCTTC
many | TRBJ1-1 | NA | TRBV24-1 | CATTVLGRSNTEAFF | TGTGCCACCACTGTATTGGGCAGATCGAACACTGAAGCTTTCTTT
few | TRBJ2-3 | NA | TRBV7-2 | CASSLDSPPDTQYF | TGTGCCAGCAGCTTGGACTCGCCCCCCGATACGCAGTATTTT
many | TRBJ2-1 | NA | TRBV7-3 | CASSGADIATNEQFF | TGTGCCAGCAGCGGGGCGGATATCGCGACAAATGAGCAGTTCTTC
NA | TRBJ2-6 | NA | TRBV20-1 | CSTFGAAGANVLTF | TGCAGTACCTTTGGGGCGGCTGGGGCCAACGTCCTGACTTTC
many | TRBJ2-7 | TRBD1 | TRBV20-1 | CSAWTGKSYEQYF | TGCAGTGCCTGGACAGGGAAGTCCTACGAGCAGTACTTC
many | TRBJ2-1 | TRBD2 | TRBV4-1 | CASSQEAIVGLAGSPARREQFF | TGCGCCAGCAGCCAAGAAGCAATCGTGGGACTAGCGGGGAGTCCGGCCCGTAGAGAGCAGTTCTTC
many | TRBJ2-1 | TRBD2 | TRBV10-1 | CASSESGTSEYNEQFF | TGCGCCAGCAGTGAGTCGGGGACTAGCGAATACAATGAGCAGTTCTTC
few | TRBJ2-2 | NA | TRBV5-1 | CASRWGGANTGELFF | TGCGCCAGCAGATGGGGCGGGGCGAACACCGGGGAGCTGTTTTTT
many | TRBJ1-2 | NA | TRBV30 | CAWGPTTGYGYTF | TGTGCCTGGGGCCCGACTACAGGGTATGGCTACACCTTC
many | TRBJ1-5 | NA | TRBV18 | CASSGARGPNQPQHF | TGTGCCAGCTCAGGGGCCCGGGGGCCGAATCAGCCCCAGCATTTT
many | TRBJ2-7 | TRBD1 | TRBV6-1 | CASSLTGTDYSAYF | TGTGCCAGCAGTCTTACCGGGACAGATTATAGTGCGTACTTC
few | TRBJ1-5 | NA | TRBV6-1 | CASSPLGTRGGQPQHF | TGTGCCAGCAGCCCATTGGGGACACGAGGGGGTCAGCCCCAGCATTTT
many | TRBJ2-2 | NA | TRBV12-3/TRBV12-4 | CASTRDTGELFF | TGTGCCAGCACCCGAGACACCGGGGAGCTGTTTTTT
many | TRBJ2-1 | NA | TRBV9 | CASSARGTSYNEQFF | TGTGCCAGCAGCGCCAGGGGAACCTCCTACAATGAGCAGTTCTTC
many | TRBJ2-3 | NA | TRBV5-6 | CASSLDISDTQYF | TGTGCCAGCAGCTTGGACATTTCAGATACGCAGTATTTT
many | TRBJ1-1 | NA | TRBV2 | CASSGVRDTEAFF | TGTGCCAGCAGTGGCGTAAGGGACACTGAAGCTTTCTTT
few | TRBJ2-3 | NA | TRBV20-1 | CSAREGGGLDTQYF | TGCAGTGCTAGAGAGGGGGGGGGGCTAGATACGCAGTATTTT